One sample yielded the 19 T cell receptor beta chains listed below, sequenced in a study of graft-versus-host responses after intestinal transplantation. Libraries were prepared by immunoSEQ multiplex PCR; TCRdb keeps only in-frame clonotypes and omits some of them. Among under 75,000 clones listed, around 90% were seen once. Lamina propria and intraepithelial lymphocytes were released by processing graft tissue. Sample: ileum tissue, taken more than 350 days after transplant. Receptor source: a human patient who received an intestinal transplant, so some T cells may come from the graft donor.

The chain combines TRBV6-5 with TRBJ2-7; D not resolved. Germline CDR1 MNHEY, CDR2 SVGAGI. The length of the CDR3 is 14 residues. Deletions cut 4 bases from V and 2 bases from J, with 12 bases between. DNA of the CDR3: TGTGCCAGCAGTTTCCAAGGCCGTACCTACGAGCAGTACTTC. Encoded protein: CASSFQGRTYEQYF.

This chain connects TRBV27 to TRBJ2-7; maybe TRBD1 (6 bases). The CDR3 has 13 amino acids. CDR1 is MNHEY, CDR2 SMNVEV, per germline (reference sequence). V was trimmed by 6 bases and J by 2 bases, leaving 11 bases between them. Here the CDR3 reads CASSIGTPYEQYF. The CDR3 DNA sequence: TGTGCCAGCAGCATAGGGACACCCTACGAGCAGTACTTC.

The chain carries TRBV2 and TRBJ1-5, with a weak D call TRBD1 (6 bases). Germline assignment: CDR1 SNHLY and CDR2 FYNNEI. CDR3 length equals 14 residues. V dropped 4 bases and J dropped 5 bases, with 12 bases sitting between them. Here the CDR3 DNA reads TGTGCCAGCAGTGGGGGGCAGGGTCATCAGCCCCAGCATTTT. Protein: CASSGGQGHQPQHF.

The V gene is TRBV6-5, the J gene TRBJ1-1; no firm D call. Germline-derived CDR1 and CDR2 are MNHEY and SVGAGI. V was shortened by 0 bases and J by 7 bases, with 3 bases between the two germline ends. The CDR3 contains 11 residues. Here the CDR3 DNA reads TGTGCCAGCAGTTACTCAGGTGAAGCTTTCTTT. Its translation: CASSYSGEAFF.

The chain is built from TRBV5-1 and TRBJ1-2; weak D call: TRBD1 (6 bases). Germline V CDR1 and CDR2: SGHRS, YFSETQ. The length of the CDR3 is 12 residues. V was cut by 4 bases and J by 11 bases, with 15 bases left in between. CDR3 DNA sequence: TGCGCCAGCAGCATGGACAGAACTGCATACACCTTC. Its translation: CASSMDRTAYTF.

The chain couples TRBV6-5 to TRBJ2-7, with 10 bases fitting TRBD2. This CDR3 contains 14 residues. Unmatched junction bases numbered 2, after V lost 5 bases and J lost 1 base. Germline V CDR1 and CDR2: MNHEY, SVGAGI. CDR3 sequence (DNA): TGTGCCAGCAGTCCGGGACTAGCGTCCTACGAGCAGTACTTC. Residues: CASSPGLASYEQYF.

This chain links TRBV5-6 with TRBJ1-3; D remains ambiguous. The germline CDR1 and CDR2 sequences are SGHDT and YYEEEE. The CDR3 is made up of 14 amino acids. Trimming took off 0 bases at V and 0 bases at J, with 4 bases between the two ends. In nucleotides, the CDR3 is TGTGCCAGCAGCTTGGTGGACTCTGGAAACACCATATATTTT. Translation gives CASSLVDSGNTIYF.

The chain combines TRBV2 with TRBJ2-2; possibly TRBD1 for D (5 bases). Germline loops: CDR1 SNHLY, CDR2 FYNNEI. Trimming cost V 8 bases and J 3 bases, with 13 bases left between them. The CDR3 runs to 14 residues. Here the CDR3 reads CASQGGLDTGELFF. The CDR3 coding sequence is TGTGCCAGCCAGGGCGGTCTCGACACCGGGGAGCTGTTTTTT. Together with reference TRBV2 and TRBJ2-2, the CDR3 gives the full variable domain: EPEVTQTPSHQVTQMGQEVILRCVPISNHLYFYWYRQILGQKVEFLVSFYNNEISEKSEIFDDQFSVERPDGSNFTLKIRSTKLEDSAMYFCASQGGLDTGELFFGEGSRLTVL.

To note about this clone: One junction end does not reproduce the germline sequence, and a read error may be involved. The rearrangement links TRBV2 to TRBJ2-5, with 9 bases matching TRBD2. CDR1 and CDR2 (germline): SNHLY, FYNNEI. This CDR3 region has 13 residues. Written as DNA, the CDR3 is TGCGAAAGTGGGGGACTAGCCGGGGAGACCCAGTACTTC. Translation gives CESGGLAGETQYF.

This chain links TRBV4-1 with TRBJ1-1, with D unresolved. The CDR3 covers 18 residues. The germline CDR1 and CDR2 sequences are MGHRA and YSYEKL. With 3 bases removed from V and 2 bases from J, the gap between germline ends came to 22 bases. CDR3 coding DNA: TGCGCCAGCAGCCAGCTTTATCCAAGGAAGCAGGCCAACACTGAAGCTTTCTTT. It specifies CASSQLYPRKQANTEAFF.

The V gene is TRBV7-9, the J gene TRBJ2-2; D is unclear. The germline CDR1 and CDR2 sequences are SEHNR and FQNEAQ (reference sequence). CDR3 length: 13 residues. Trimming shortened V by 2 bases and J by 3 bases, and 4 bases separated the two germline ends. The chain's CDR3 is CASSLLDTGELFF. As DNA, the CDR3 is TGTGCCAGCAGCTTACTTGACACCGGGGAGCTGTTTTTT.

The gene calls are TRBV5-1 and TRBJ1-5, with TRBD1 matching over 7 bases. Germline V gene sequence: CDR1 SGHRS, CDR2 YFSETQ. This CDR3 contains 14 residues. Trimming cost V 4 bases and J 7 bases; bases outside gene matches: 8. The CDR3 loop reads CASSPDRASQPQHF. In DNA, the CDR3 is TGCGCCAGCAGCCCAGACAGGGCCAGCCAGCCCCAGCATTTT.

The rearrangement uses TRBV27 and TRBJ2-7; 8 positions agree with TRBD1. CDR1 and CDR2 from the germline V gene are MNHEY and SMNVEV (reference sequence). V shed 2 bases and J 5 bases; nucleotides not matched to a gene: 5. The CDR3 contains 14 residues. CDR3 nucleotides: TGTGCCAGCAGTTTACGGGCAGGGGGCCACGAGCAGTACTTC. Protein sequence: CASSLRAGGHEQYF.

The J gene is TRBJ2-1, the V gene TRBV27; 14 positions agree with TRBD2. The V segment lost 2 bases and the J segment 12 bases; nucleotides outside the gene matches: 9. This CDR3 contains 16 residues. Looked up from germline, CDR1 is MNHEY and CDR2 is SMNVEV (reference sequence). Here the CDR3 reads CASSLGRTSGRSGQFF. The CDR3 nucleotides are TGTGCCAGCAGTTTAGGCCGGACTAGCGGGAGGTCAGGGCAGTTCTTC.

The chain has TRBV9 and TRBJ2-1; 7 bases match TRBD1. The V gene end was trimmed by 0 bases and the J gene end by 0 bases; junction bases not matched to a gene: 15. The CDR3 has 20 amino acids. Looked up from germline, CDR1 is SGDLS and CDR2 is YYNGEE. The CDR3 coding sequence is TGTGCCAGCAGCGTAGAGGGGGTTTCGGACAGGAAGAGCTCCTACAATGAGCAGTTCTTC. This encodes CASSVEGVSDRKSSYNEQFF. Supplemented by reference TRBV9 and TRBJ2-1, the full variable domain reads DSGVTQTPKHLITATGQRVTLRCSPRSGDLSVYWYQQSLDQGLQFLIQYYNGEERAKGNILERFSAQQFPDLHSELNLSSLELGDSALYFCASSVEGVSDRKSSYNEQFFGPGTRLTVL.

This clone was seen a few times. This rearrangement joins TRBV29-1 to TRBJ2-1; D is unclear. The CDR3 contains 13 residues. CDR1 is SQVTM, CDR2 ANQGSEA, per germline. V lost 2 bases and J 2 bases, leaving 7 bases between the germline ends. The CDR3 DNA is TGCAGCGTTGAACTCGACCCCTACAATGAGCAGTTCTTC. It specifies CSVELDPYNEQFF.

The V and J genes are TRBV14 and TRBJ1-1; tentative D call: TRBD1 (6 bases). The CDR3 totals 15 residues. With 1 base removed from V and 1 base from J, the gap between germline ends came to 10 bases. In germline, CDR1 is SGHDN, CDR2 FVKESK. CDR3 region: CASSQVKQGNTEAFF. CDR3 sequence (DNA): TGTGCCAGCAGCCAAGTTAAACAGGGGAACACTGAAGCTTTCTTT.

The chain has TRBV4-1 and TRBJ2-7, with D perhaps matching TRBD2 (6 bases). This CDR3 region has 18 residues. V was clipped by 6 bases and J by 3 bases, with 27 bases between them. CDR1 MGHRA and CDR2 YSYEKL come from the germline V gene. The CDR3 loop is CASRLSALGGRLVYEQYF. The CDR3 DNA is TGCGCCAGCAGACTTTCGGCTTTGGGGGGTAGGTTGGTCTACGAGCAGTACTTC.

Worth noting for this clone: It is likely a read error: a sequence one base away is far more abundant. V and J are TRBV5-1 and TRBJ1-1; tentative D call: TRBD1 (5 bases). V lost 4 bases and J 2 bases, leaving 12 bases between the germline ends. The CDR3 runs 14 residues. Per the germline V gene, CDR1 is SGHRS and CDR2 is YFSETQ. The CDR3 loop is CASSMATANTEAFF. DNA of the CDR3: TGCGCCAGCAGCATGGCGACAGCCAACACTGAAGCTTTCTTT.